The clone carrying this TCR beta chain has only one observation. The antigen remains unidentified. This sample is part of a study of T cell responses to AZD1222 COVID-19 vaccine. Clones were read by immunoSEQ multiplex PCR, and TCRdb kept only the in-frame ones, dropping some. The table includes roughly 170,000 clones, around 90% detected once. This CDR3 has 15 residues. The trim removed 3 bases at V and 2 bases at J, leaving 6 bases unmatched. Germline V gives CDR1 LNHDA, CDR2 SQIVND (reference sequence). Study-wide results and limits: CD4 TCRs linked to vaccination spanned spike, dominating at 160-218 and 743-854. White British ancestry dominated among donors, who included more females, and clonal diversity was possibly underestimated. After the peak T cell response, and only then, were repertoires sampled. Nearly half of spike-specific TCRs reportedly target unmutated variant regions.

V usage is TRBV19 and J usage is TRBJ2-7, with 8 bases matching TRBD2. The sample was peripheral blood, taken on day 0 of AZD1222 vaccination. This clonotype originated in an adult in good health. The CDR3, as DNA: TGTGCCAGTAGTATCGCGGGGCGGGGGGCCTACGAGCAGTACTTC. Translating gives CASSIAGRGAYEQYF.